The 27 T cell receptor beta chains given below trace back to one sample, sequenced in a study of PD-L1 blockade in urothelial cancer. Produced via immunoSEQ multiplex PCR; TCRdb's table is partial and in-frame only. The sample has under 55,000 clones, approximately 80% seen once. The specimen was PBMCs, collected around atezolizumab (anti-PD-L1) treatment. The receptors come from a man in his forties or fifties with urothelial cancer.

The chain recombines TRBV10-3 with TRBJ2-5; 7 nucleotides agree with TRBD2. The CDR3 spans 13 residues. CDR1 and CDR2 from the germline V gene are ENHRY and SYGVKD. V shed 10 bases, J shed 0 bases, and the junction held 5 bases outside the gene matches. The CDR3 loop reads CASAGTNQETQYF. The CDR3 nucleotides read TGTGCCAGCGCCGGGACTAACCAAGAGACCCAGTACTTC.

CDR3 coding DNA: TGCGCCAGCAGCTTGGGAACAGGGGTAATGAACACTGAAGCTTTCTTT. It codes for CASSLGTGVMNTEAFF. The V and J genes are TRBV5-1 and TRBJ1-1, with 7 bases matching TRBD1. The germline V gene has CDR1 SGHRS and CDR2 YFSETQ. This CDR3 region has 16 residues. With V trimmed by 0 bases and J by 0 bases, 5 bases remained unmatched.

The chain is built from TRBV5-4 and TRBJ2-7; D may be TRBD1 (5 bases). This CDR3 has 14 amino acids. Germline CDR1 and CDR2: SGHNT and YYREEE (reference sequence). V gave up 0 bases and J gave up 6 bases, with 13 bases separating them. CDR3: CASSLEGRVSEQYF. CDR3 nucleotides: TGTGCCAGCAGCTTGGAGGGCAGGGTTAGCGAGCAGTACTTC.

Comment on this clone: The same CDR3 is also encoded by other DNA sequences in this sample. V gene TRBV27 combines with J gene TRBJ2-7, with 9 bases matching TRBD2. The CDR3 runs 15 residues. The junction had 13 bases not matched to a gene; V was cut back by 6 bases and J by 7 bases. CDR1 and CDR2 (germline): MNHEY, SMNVEV (reference sequence). CDR3 coding DNA: TGTGCCAGCAGCGCTTTGGCTAGCGGGGCTGGAGAGCAGTACTTC. It yields the protein CASSALASGAGEQYF.

The CDR3 loop is CASSQGRQGDQPQHF. Here the CDR3 DNA reads TGCGCCAGCAGCCAAGGCCGACAGGGGGATCAGCCCCAGCATTTT. V gene TRBV4-1 combines with J gene TRBJ1-5; 9 bases are shared with TRBD1. Germline V CDR1 and CDR2: MGHRA, YSYEKL. V lost 1 base, J lost 5 bases, and 3 bases stayed unmatched. CDR3 length equals 15 residues.

CDR3 bases: TGTGCCAGCAGCTTAGCAGGACAGGGGGGGACCCAGTACTTC. Translating gives CASSLAGQGGTQYF. The rearrangement uses TRBV7-6 and TRBJ2-5, with TRBD1 matching 10 bases. The CDR3 consists of 14 residues. V dropped 0 bases and J dropped 7; count of bases not matched to a gene: 2. The germline V gene encodes CDR1 SGHVS and CDR2 FNYEAQ.

The gene calls are TRBV6-1 and TRBJ2-7, with D possibly being TRBD1 (6 bases). The germline gives CDR1 MNHNS, CDR2 SASEGT. CDR3 length equals 13 residues. Trimming left V 3 bases short and J 7 bases short, with 13 bases between. In nucleotides, the CDR3 is TGTGCCAGCAGTGAGGCGCAGGGGACAGAGCAGTACTTC. Its translation: CASSEAQGTEQYF.

This chain links TRBV28 with TRBJ1-2, with 8 bases matching TRBD1. The germline gives CDR1 MDHEN, CDR2 SYDVKM. The trim removed 4 bases at V and 7 bases at J, leaving 8 bases unmatched. The CDR3 totals 14 residues. In nucleotides, the CDR3 is TGTGCCAGCAGTTCCCCAGGGGGCCCAGGTGGCTACACCTTC. Translating gives CASSSPGGPGGYTF.

This clone was counted only a few times. The chain carries TRBV7-9 and TRBJ1-1, with D hard to call. From germline, CDR1 is SEHNR and CDR2 FQNEAQ (reference sequence). V dropped 1 base and J dropped 5 bases, with 8 bases sitting between them. The CDR3 has 13 residues. The CDR3 nucleotides read TGTGCCAGCAGCTTAGTCCAGGCAACTGAAGCTTTCTTT. This sequence encodes CASSLVQATEAFF.

The sample holds one count of this clone. The rearrangement links TRBV27 to TRBJ2-1, with 10 bases aligning to TRBD2. Trimming at V came to 3 bases and at J to 8 bases, leaving 7 bases not matched to a gene. The germline V gene has CDR1 MNHEY and CDR2 SMNVEV (reference sequence). The CDR3 consists of 15 residues. CDR3 nucleotide sequence: TGTGCCAGCAGTTTTAGCGGGAGGAGTGCGGATGAGCAGTTCTTC. It encodes CASSFSGRSADEQFF.

Details on this clone: The germline gene is not matched at one end of the junction; a read error may be the cause. The CDR3 nucleotides are TGTGCCAGCAGCTTCCCAGCGGGAGGCCTCCCCTACAATGAACAGTTCTTC. Residues: CASSFPAGGLPYNEQFF. The rearrangement joins TRBV7-8 to TRBJ2-1, with 9 bases that match TRBD2. The CDR3 is made up of 17 amino acids. Germline CDR1 SGHVS, CDR2 FQNEAQ.

The table lists this clone with a count of one. The chain uses TRBV9 and TRBJ1-2, with TRBD1 matching over 9 bases. This CDR3 is built from 12 residues. With 3 bases clipped from V and 7 bases from J, the junction kept 1 base outside the gene matches. Germline CDR1 SGDLS, CDR2 YYNGEE. The DNA of the CDR3 is TGTGCCAGCAGCGAGACAGGGGGTGGCTACACCTTC. This sequence encodes CASSETGGGYTF.

The chain has TRBV29-1 and TRBJ1-2; D may be TRBD1 (5 bases). The CDR3 covers 13 residues. The V and J ends lost 4 bases and 7 bases respectively, with 16 bases between them. The germline V gene encodes CDR1 SQVTM and CDR2 ANQGSEA. CDR3: CSVATREAGGYTF. The CDR3 nucleotides read TGCAGCGTTGCGACCAGGGAGGCGGGTGGCTACACCTTC. The full variable domain, completed using reference TRBV29-1 and TRBJ1-2, is SAVISQKPSRDICQRGTSLTIQCQVDSQVTMMFWYRQQPGQSLTLIATANQGSEATYESGFVIDKFPISRPNLTFSTLTVSNMSPEDSSIYLCSVATREAGGYTFGSGTRLTVV.

Here the CDR3 DNA reads TGTGCCAGTAGTGACAGGGACCAAGAGACCCAGTACTTC. Its translation is CASSDRDQETQYF. V and J are TRBV19 and TRBJ2-5; 7 bases fit TRBD1. Germline loops: CDR1 LNHDA, CDR2 SQIVND (reference sequence). The V and J ends lost 5 bases and 0 bases, in that order; junction bases with no gene match: 0. This CDR3 has 13 residues.

This clone has only one observation. This chain uses TRBV7-6 with TRBJ2-2; 12 bases are shared with TRBD2. This CDR3 has 19 residues. Germline V gives CDR1 SGHVS, CDR2 FNYEAQ. The V segment lost 5 bases and the J segment 0 bases; nucleotides outside the gene matches: 10. This chain's CDR3 is CASSPGLAGTPSNTGELFF. The CDR3 bases are TGTGCCAGCAGCCCCGGACTAGCGGGAACCCCATCGAACACCGGGGAGCTGTTTTTT.

The chain links TRBV6-5 to TRBJ1-4; D possibly corresponds to TRBD1 (5 bases). The CDR3 has 16 residues. The V end was cut by 0 bases, the J end by 3 bases, with 11 bases between. Germline lookup yields CDR1 MNHEY and CDR2 SVGAGI. DNA for the CDR3: TGTGCCAGCAGTTACTCCGGGGGACGGTCTAATGAAAAACTGTTTTTT. This translates into CASSYSGGRSNEKLFF.

The genes are TRBV6-1 and TRBJ2-2; 9 nucleotides align to TRBD2. Germline V gene sequence: CDR1 MNHNS, CDR2 SASEGT. V shed 11 bases, J shed 5 bases, and the junction held 9 bases outside the gene matches. This CDR3 is built from 14 residues. DNA of the CDR3: TGTGCCCTGCGGCTGGCGGGAGGGACCGGGGAGCTGTTTTTT. Protein: CALRLAGGTGELFF.

This clone was counted between two and nine times. The CDR3 is CASNLAGGPKTQYF. In DNA form, the CDR3 reads TGTGCCAGCAACCTAGCGGGAGGGCCGAAGACCCAGTACTTC. The chain is built from TRBV6-1 and TRBJ2-5; TRBD2 agrees at 12 bases. The CDR3 has 14 amino acids. V shed 7 bases, J shed 6 bases, and the junction held 6 bases outside the gene matches. Germline values: CDR1 MNHNS, CDR2 SASEGT.

The CDR3 region has the DNA TGTGCCTCCGGGCGGACAGGGGGATACGAGCAGTACTTC. Translated, it gives CASGRTGGYEQYF. V gene TRBV6-5 combines with J gene TRBJ2-7, with TRBD1 matching 10 bases. Germline V gene lookup returns CDR1 MNHEY and CDR2 SVGAGI. The CDR3 totals 13 residues. Trimming at V came to 11 bases and at J to 4 bases, leaving 8 bases not matched to a gene.

This clone has just a few counts. V and J are TRBV7-9 and TRBJ1-2; no firm D call. V lost 0 bases and J 8 bases, leaving 7 bases between the germline ends. This CDR3 has 12 residues. Germline V CDR1 and CDR2: SEHNR, FQNEAQ (reference sequence). The CDR3 DNA sequence: TGTGCCAGCAGCTTAGCCGGGTACGGCTACACCTTC. This codes for CASSLAGYGYTF.

The V call is TRBV28, the J call TRBJ2-7; D call uncertain. Trimming left V 7 bases short and J 1 base short, with 14 bases between. The CDR3 contains 14 residues. The V gene's germline CDR1 is MDHEN and CDR2 SYDVKM. CDR3 loop: CASTQGGGSYEQYF. The CDR3 DNA follows: TGTGCCAGCACCCAAGGCGGTGGTTCCTACGAGCAGTACTTC.

This chain links TRBV7-8 with TRBJ2-1, with 11 bases aligning to TRBD1. This CDR3 is built from 15 residues. Unmatched junction bases numbered 4, after V lost 0 bases and J lost 9 bases. The germline V gene has CDR1 SGHVS and CDR2 FQNEAQ. This CDR3 reads CASSLADRGPGEQFF. DNA for the CDR3: TGTGCCAGCAGCTTAGCGGACAGGGGGCCTGGTGAGCAGTTCTTC.

The genes are TRBV28 and TRBJ2-5; TRBD1 aligns across 7 bases. V was clipped by 4 bases and J by 3 bases; unmatched bases: 8. The CDR3 extends over 15 amino acids. From germline, CDR1 is MDHEN and CDR2 SYDVKM. CDR3 sequence (DNA): TGTGCCAGCAGTTCGAGGGGGCTCGGGAAAGAGACCCAGTACTTC. This sequence encodes CASSSRGLGKETQYF.

The chain is built from TRBV9 and TRBJ2-3, with D perhaps matching TRBD1 (5 bases). The V gene lost 4 bases and the J gene lost 0 bases, with 21 bases spanning the gap. Germline V gives CDR1 SGDLS, CDR2 YYNGEE. The CDR3 consists of 18 residues. The CDR3 sequence: CASSPQTWTRTSTDTQYF. CDR3 bases: TGTGCCAGCAGCCCACAAACTTGGACACGAACTAGCACAGATACGCAGTATTTT.

V gene TRBV19 combines with J gene TRBJ1-2; D perhaps matches TRBD1 (5 bases). Trimming pared 6 bases from V and 2 bases from J, leaving 19 bases between. The length of the CDR3 is 16 residues. The germline gives CDR1 LNHDA, CDR2 SQIVND (reference sequence). The CDR3: CASSTRGTVKNYGYTF. The CDR3 nucleotides are TGTGCCAGTAGCACGCGCGGGACGGTGAAAAACTATGGCTACACCTTC.

This chain links TRBV28 with TRBJ2-1, with TRBD1 matching over 8 bases. The CDR3 runs 16 residues. V dropped 4 bases and J dropped 2; count of bases not matched to a gene: 7. Germline CDR1 and CDR2: MDHEN and SYDVKM. CDR3 bases: TGTGCCAGCAGTTCCCCGGACAGGGCGCCCTACAATGAGCAGTTCTTC. It is translated as CASSSPDRAPYNEQFF.

This clone was counted only a few times. The V call is TRBV5-1, the J call TRBJ2-2, with D unresolved. The CDR3 loop spans 13 amino acids. From germline, CDR1 is SGHRS and CDR2 YFSETQ. Trimming removed 2 bases at V and 13 bases at J, with 15 bases between. Written as DNA, the CDR3 is TGCGCCAGCAGCTTTGGTAGCCCTGCTTTGCTGTTTTTT. Protein product: CASSFGSPALLFF.